The sequence of this T cell receptor beta chain was determined in a study of cytomegalovirus exposure and HLA in healthy donors. The sample holds one count of this clone. The PCR ran on 60 Vbeta and 13 Jbeta primers. Profiling relied on immunoSEQ multiplex PCR, and the TCRdb table lists in-frame clones only, not all of them. The profile shows about 120,000 clones, roughly four fifths of them singletons. The TCR originated in a young man in good health and CMV-seronegative. Sequencing was carried out using PBMCs.

Here the CDR3 DNA reads TGTGCCACCTTGAGGGGGCCTCAAGAGACCCAGTACTTC. It is translated as CATLRGPQETQYF. The V gene is TRBV6-6, the J gene TRBJ2-5; 7 bases match TRBD1. The CDR3 is 13 residues long. V dropped 10 bases and J dropped 2; count of bases not matched to a gene: 7. Germline V gene data show CDR1 as MNHNY and CDR2 as SVGAGI (reference sequence).